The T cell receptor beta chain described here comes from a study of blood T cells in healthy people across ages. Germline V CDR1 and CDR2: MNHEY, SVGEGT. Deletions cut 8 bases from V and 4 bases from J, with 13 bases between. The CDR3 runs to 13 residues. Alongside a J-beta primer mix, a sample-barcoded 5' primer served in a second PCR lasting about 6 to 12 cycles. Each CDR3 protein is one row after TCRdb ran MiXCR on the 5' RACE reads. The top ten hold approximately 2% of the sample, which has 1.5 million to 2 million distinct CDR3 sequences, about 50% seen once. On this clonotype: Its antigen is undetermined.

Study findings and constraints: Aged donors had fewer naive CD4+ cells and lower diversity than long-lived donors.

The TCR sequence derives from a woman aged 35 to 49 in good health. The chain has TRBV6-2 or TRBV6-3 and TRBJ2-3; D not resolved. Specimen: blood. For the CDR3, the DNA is TGTGCCAGCGCGAGCAGTTATGCAGATACGCAGTATTTT. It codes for CASASSYADTQYF.